Listed below are T cell receptor beta chains from one sample, sequenced in a study of molecular identifiers for immune sequencing clone quantification. One entry per CDR3 protein results from TCRdb running MiXCR on the PCR reads. The sample lists hundreds of thousands of distinct CDR3 sequences, over 25% occurring once. Sequenced: naive CD8+ T cells from blood, with Jurkat cell RNA spiked in. These receptors all come from a human donor in good health. Some libraries in this study had Jurkat cell RNA spiked in. Both conserved end residues are part of each CDR3. The D gene is left open where the match is weak. Clone size, where shown, is once, few, many, or a class for clones that have expanded.

d_gene	abundance	v_gene	j_gene	CDR3aa	CDR3nt
.	many	TRBV4-1	TRBJ1-4	CASSQPGQGTNEKLFF	TGCGCCAGCAGCCAACCTGGGCAGGGAACTAATGAAAAACTGTTTTTT
TRBD2	many	TRBV12-3/TRBV12-4	TRBJ2-3	CASSLAPRGVADTQYF	TGTGCCAGCAGTTTAGCTCCGCGGGGGGTAGCGGATACGCAGTATTTT
TRBD1	many	TRBV7-9	TRBJ2-3	CASSSGTGVTDTQYF	TGTGCCAGCAGCTCCGGGACAGGGGTAACAGATACGCAGTATTTT
.	many	TRBV6-5	TRBJ2-5	CASSLNSGDIETQYF	TGTGCCAGCAGTTTGAACTCCGGGGATATCGAGACCCAGTACTTC
TRBD1	many	TRBV5-6	TRBJ2-7	CASSLESDRYPYEQYF	TGTGCCAGCAGCTTGGAATCGGACAGGTACCCCTACGAGCAGTACTTC
.	few	TRBV7-6	TRBJ1-2	CASSLGGVGPNYGYTF	TGTGCCAGCAGCTTAGGGGGGGTCGGACCAAACTATGGCTACACCTTC
TRBD1	many	TRBV25-1	TRBJ2-7	CASSERVGQPYEQYF	TGTGCCAGCAGTGAAAGAGTGGGACAGCCCTACGAGCAGTACTTC
.	many	TRBV25-1	TRBJ2-7	CASSVTTGDRFIF	TGTGCCAGCAGTGTAACCACCGGTGACAGGTTTATCTTC
.	few	TRBV3-1	TRBJ2-3	CASSQSPGLGTDTQYF	TGTGCCAGCAGCCAATCGCCGGGACTGGGGACAGATACGCAGTATTTT
.	few	TRBV5-6	TRBJ2-7	CAGSFGQATRLQYF	TGTGCCGGCAGCTTCGGCCAGGCCACTCGACTGCAGTACTTC
.	.	TRBV7-6	TRBJ1-5	CASSSGRGGNQPQHF	TGTGCCAGCAGCTCAGGGCGGGGGGGAAATCAGCCCCAGCATTTT